The 26 T cell receptor beta chains below all came from one sample that was sequenced in a study of beta chain features in type 1 diabetes. Of the isolated RNA, all was reverse transcribed, and so the sequenced material was expressed TCRB transcripts. Here immunoSEQ multiplex PCR was the method, and the copy in TCRdb shows in-frame clones only, minus some. The data show 400,000 to 600,000 clones, 30% seen once. Specimen: naive CD4+ T cells from blood. These receptors all stem from a man between 18 and 35 years old in good health.

The chain couples TRBV5-1 to TRBJ2-7, with TRBD2 as a possible D gene (5 bases). CDR1 and CDR2 (germline): SGHRS, YFSETQ. The CDR3 consists of 13 residues. The V gene lost 0 bases and the J gene lost 2 bases, with 6 bases spanning the gap. Here the CDR3 reads CASSLASTYEQYF. CDR3 nucleotides: TGCGCCAGCAGCTTGGCTAGCACCTACGAGCAGTACTTC.

This clone was seen only a few times. This sequence joins TRBV6-6 and TRBJ1-5; no clear D gene. The CDR3 is 15 amino acids. V was clipped by 0 bases and J by 6 bases, with 12 bases between them. Germline CDR1 and CDR2: MNHNY and SVGAGI (reference sequence). The CDR3 nucleotides read TGTGCCAGCAGTTACTCGATCGCTAGTCCTCAGCCCCAGCATTTT. This sequence encodes CASSYSIASPQPQHF.

This clone has a handful of counts. The rearrangement links TRBV7-9 to TRBJ2-7; TRBD1 matches at 7 bases. The length of the CDR3 is 14 residues. The junction had 6 bases not matched to a gene; V was cut back by 6 bases and J by 1 base. Germline loops: CDR1 SEHNR, CDR2 FQNEAQ (reference sequence). This CDR3 reads CASRKTGESYEQYF. CDR3 DNA sequence: TGTGCCAGCAGAAAAACAGGGGAGTCCTACGAGCAGTACTTC.

This sequence joins TRBV23-1 and TRBJ1-5; a weak D match, TRBD1 (6 bases). TRBV23-1 is an ORF, with its function uncertain. The V end lost 3 bases, the J end lost 1 base, and 19 bases lay between the germline ends. The CDR3 runs 18 residues. The CDR3 nucleotides are TGCGCCAGCAGTCATCCGGGGGCCTCGATTTCCAGCAATCAGCCCCAGCATTTT. Translation: CASSHPGASISSNQPQHF.

This clone was counted once. The CDR3: CASSLDSRGGTEAFF. DNA for the CDR3: TGTGCCAGCAGCTTGGATTCCAGGGGAGGCACTGAAGCTTTCTTT. The J gene is TRBJ1-1, the V gene TRBV5-4, with D tentatively TRBD1 (6 bases). The germline V gene encodes CDR1 SGHNT and CDR2 YYREEE (reference sequence). This CDR3 has 15 amino acids. V shed 0 bases and J shed 4 bases, with 13 bases lying between them.

The chain carries TRBV29-1 and TRBJ1-1; no clear D. Deletions cut 0 bases from V and 1 base from J, with 9 bases between. The CDR3 runs to 14 residues. CDR1 SQVTM and CDR2 ANQGSEA come from the germline V gene. DNA of the CDR3: TGCAGCGTTGAAGAGTCGGCGGCGAACACTGAAGCTTTCTTT. Its protein is CSVEESAANTEAFF.

This rearrangement joins TRBV25-1 to TRBJ2-1; D gene uncertain. This CDR3 is 15 amino acids long. The germline CDR1 and CDR2 sequences are MGHDK and SYGVNS. The V and J ends lost 1 base and 6 bases respectively, with 13 bases between them. CDR3 protein: CASSELGVTSNEQFF. Written as DNA, the CDR3 is TGTGCCAGCAGTGAATTAGGAGTCACCAGCAATGAGCAGTTCTTC.

This clone has just a few counts. The V and J genes are TRBV10-2 and TRBJ2-1; 10 nucleotides match TRBD2. V lost 5 bases, J lost 9 bases, and 10 bases stayed unmatched. This CDR3 region has 15 residues. Germline CDR1 reads WSHSY; CDR2 reads SAAADI. CDR3 amino acids: CASSYLAGVLSEQFF. CDR3 nucleotides: TGCGCCAGCAGTTACCTAGCGGGAGTGTTGAGTGAGCAGTTCTTC.

The chain is built from TRBV29-1 and TRBJ2-1; the match to TRBD2 covers 8 bases. After removal of 0 bases from V and 4 bases from J, the junction contained 8 bases not matched to a gene. CDR1 and CDR2 from the germline V gene are SQVTM and ANQGSEA. The CDR3 totals 16 residues. The CDR3 here is CSVEEGTSGLYNEQFF. CDR3 in DNA: TGCAGCGTTGAAGAGGGTACTAGCGGACTTTACAATGAGCAGTTCTTC.

This clone showed up just once. The chain recombines TRBV29-1 with TRBJ1-2; D is unresolved. V lost 4 bases and J lost 1, with 10 bases in between. The CDR3 runs 13 residues. Germline V gene lookup returns CDR1 SQVTM and CDR2 ANQGSEA. The CDR3 spells CSVVTYINYGYTF. Written as DNA, the CDR3 is TGCAGCGTTGTTACATACATTAACTATGGCTACACCTTC. The full variable domain, completed using reference TRBV29-1 and TRBJ1-2, is SAVISQKPSRDICQRGTSLTIQCQVDSQVTMMFWYRQQPGQSLTLIATANQGSEATYESGFVIDKFPISRPNLTFSTLTVSNMSPEDSSIYLCSVVTYINYGYTFGSGTRLTVV.

This chain connects TRBV5-4 to TRBJ2-1, with 10 bases identical to TRBD2. V shed 0 bases and J 3 bases; nucleotides not matched to a gene: 6. This CDR3 has 17 amino acids. The germline V gene encodes CDR1 SGHNT and CDR2 YYREEE (reference sequence). CDR3 in DNA: TGTGCCAGCAGCTTGGATGCTAGCGGGGGCCTCTACAATGAGCAGTTCTTC. Translated, it gives CASSLDASGGLYNEQFF.

Points on this clone: Other DNA sequences in the same sample also yield this CDR3. The chain carries TRBV30 and TRBJ2-5; D not certain. Trimming stripped 0 bases from V and 2 bases from J, with 7 bases between. The CDR3 is made up of 13 amino acids. Looked up from germline, CDR1 is GTSNPN and CDR2 is SVGIG (reference sequence). CDR3 sequence reads: CAWSVRRQETQYF. CDR3 DNA sequence: TGTGCCTGGAGTGTAAGGCGGCAAGAGACCCAGTACTTC.

This chain links TRBV30 with TRBJ2-7; 13 nucleotides line up with TRBD2. This CDR3 contains 15 residues. Losses at the gene ends were 2 bases for V and 2 bases for J; bases not matched to a gene: 3. Germline values: CDR1 GTSNPN, CDR2 SVGIG (reference sequence). The chain's CDR3 is CAWSNGLAGAYEQYF. The CDR3 DNA follows: TGTGCCTGGAGTAATGGACTAGCGGGAGCCTACGAGCAGTACTTC.

This clone was found once. V is TRBV2 and J is TRBJ2-3, with 8 bases identical to TRBD1. The CDR3 consists of 16 residues. Germline V gives CDR1 SNHLY, CDR2 FYNNEI. V lost 6 bases, J lost 3 bases, and 11 bases stayed unmatched. The CDR3 loop reads CASSGGRGRVTDTQYF. In DNA form, the CDR3 reads TGTGCCAGCAGCGGAGGCAGGGGGCGGGTGACAGATACGCAGTATTTT.

This chain joins TRBV5-1 and TRBJ2-3; possible D gene TRBD2, 5 bases. The CDR3 is made up of 15 amino acids. Trimming pared 7 bases from V and 5 bases from J, leaving 20 bases between. Germline lookup yields CDR1 SGHRS and CDR2 YFSETQ. The CDR3 loop is CASGPPTAGGDTQYF. CDR3 DNA sequence: TGCGCCAGCGGACCTCCAACAGCCGGAGGAGATACGCAGTATTTT.

The V and J genes are TRBV6-6 and TRBJ1-4; TRBD1 is a possible D gene (5 bases). Trimming cost V 2 bases and J 7 bases, with 11 bases left between them. The CDR3 contains 14 residues. CDR1 and CDR2 (germline): MNHNY, SVGAGI (reference sequence). The CDR3 spells CASSYDSLSEKLFF. Written as DNA, the CDR3 is TGTGCCAGCAGTTACGACAGTTTAAGTGAAAAACTGTTTTTT.

The CDR3 sequence is CASSPRGPYNEQFF. For the CDR3, the DNA is TGTGCCAGCAGCCCGCGGGGCCCCTACAATGAGCAGTTCTTC. The rearrangement joins TRBV7-2 to TRBJ2-1; tentatively, D is TRBD2 (6 bases). Germline loops: CDR1 SGHTA, CDR2 FQGNSA. There are 14 residues in the CDR3. Trimming left V 5 bases short and J 2 bases short, with 10 bases between.

In this sample, this clone turned up a few times. The rearrangement links TRBV7-9 to TRBJ2-1; D might be TRBD1 (6 bases). The germline V gene has CDR1 SEHNR and CDR2 FQNEAQ (reference sequence). CDR3 length: 15 amino acids. The V gene lost 6 bases and the J gene lost 5 bases, with 17 bases spanning the gap. CDR3: CASSLTGLANNEQFF. DNA for the CDR3: TGTGCCAGCAGTCTAACAGGGCTGGCGAACAATGAGCAGTTCTTC.

J is TRBJ2-7 and V is TRBV28; 7 bases map to TRBD1. Germline V gives CDR1 MDHEN, CDR2 SYDVKM. Losses at the gene ends were 5 bases for V and 0 bases for J; bases not matched to a gene: 4. The CDR3 has 14 amino acids. The CDR3 is CASSPDRVSYEQYF. CDR3 in DNA: TGTGCCAGCAGTCCTGACAGGGTCTCCTACGAGCAGTACTTC.

This chain joins TRBV6-6 and TRBJ2-1; the D gene is possibly TRBD2 (6 bases). Germline CDR1 reads MNHNY; CDR2 reads SVGAGI (reference sequence). The length of the CDR3 is 13 residues. Trimming pared 10 bases from V and 4 bases from J, leaving 14 bases between. The CDR3 sequence is CATSGVLYNEQFF. As DNA, the CDR3 is TGTGCCACTTCGGGAGTGCTATACAATGAGCAGTTCTTC.

The chain couples TRBV30 to TRBJ1-5, with 11 bases aligning to TRBD1. Germline loops: CDR1 GTSNPN, CDR2 SVGIG (reference sequence). The CDR3 length is 18 residues. The V gene end was trimmed by 2 bases and the J gene end by 0 bases; junction bases not matched to a gene: 9. The CDR3 bases are TGTGCCTGGAGTCTTAGAGGGACAGGGGGGTATAGCAATCAGCCCCAGCATTTT. It specifies CAWSLRGTGGYSNQPQHF.

The CDR3 protein is CASSYRGDTEAFF. Written as DNA, the CDR3 is TGCGCCAGCAGCTATCGCGGGGACACTGAAGCTTTCTTT. The chain joins TRBV5-1 to TRBJ1-1; D gene uncertain. The CDR3 spans 13 residues. Trimming removed 3 bases at V and 3 bases at J, with 9 bases between. The germline V gene has CDR1 SGHRS and CDR2 YFSETQ.

The rearrangement joins TRBV6-6 to TRBJ1-1; D remains ambiguous. The germline CDR1 and CDR2 sequences are MNHNY and SVGAGI (reference sequence). Trimming left V 0 bases short and J 4 bases short, with 6 bases between. The CDR3 is 13 residues long. The CDR3 reads CASSYSRGTEAFF. The CDR3 DNA is TGTGCCAGCAGTTACTCGCGGGGCACTGAAGCTTTCTTT.

This clone was seen a handful of times. Other DNA sequences of this sample code for an identical CDR3. The gene calls are TRBV19 and TRBJ2-7; a possible D gene is TRBD1 (6 bases). Per germline, CDR1 LNHDA and CDR2 SQIVND (reference sequence). The V gene lost 8 bases and the J gene lost 4 bases, with 9 bases spanning the gap. The CDR3 consists of 11 residues. The CDR3 DNA sequence: TGTGCCAGTTCCAGGGGATACGAGCAGTACTTC. It is translated as CASSRGYEQYF. Supplemented by reference TRBV19 and TRBJ2-7, the full variable domain reads DGGITQSPKYLFRKEGQNVTLSCEQNLNHDAMYWYRQDPGQGLRLIYYSQIVNDFQKGDIAEGYSVSREKKESFPLTVTSAQKNPTAFYLCASSRGYEQYFGPGTRLTVT.

The chain couples TRBV7-2 to TRBJ2-3; 12 bases line up with TRBD2. Trimming took 3 bases from V and 4 from J; bases not matched to a gene: 11. The CDR3 spans 18 residues. Germline V gene lookup returns CDR1 SGHTA and CDR2 FQGNSA. The CDR3 DNA reads as TGTGCCAGCAGCTTCACTTTGGGACTAGCGGGTTTCCCAGATACGCAGTATTTT. Residues: CASSFTLGLAGFPDTQYF.

The rearrangement joins TRBV7-9 to TRBJ2-4, with a possible D match to TRBD2 (6 bases). CDR1 is SEHNR and CDR2 is FQNEAQ in the germline V gene (reference sequence). CDR3 size: 12 residues. V lost 3 bases and J 8 bases, leaving 8 bases between the germline ends. For the CDR3, the DNA is TGTGCCAGCAGCTTCCGCGGGGACATTCAGTACTTC. It translates to CASSFRGDIQYF. The variable domain in full, with the rest retrieved from reference TRBV7-9 and TRBJ2-4, is DTGVSQNPRHKITKRGQNVTFRCDPISEHNRLYWYRQTLGQGPEFLTYFQNEAQLEKSRLLSDRFSAERPKGSFSTLEIQRTEQGDSAMYLCASSFRGDIQYFGAGTRLSVL.